These T cell receptor beta chains were read from a single sample in a study of T-cell reconstitution after alpha-beta-depleted transplantation in children. TCRdb re-called the PCR reads through MiXCR, storing one row per CDR3 protein. The data hold a few hundred thousand distinct CDR3 sequences, with around 12% observed a single time. The specimen comprised PBMCs from the stem cell graft donor, sampled from the stem cell graft. The source of these receptors is a human donor who donated a stem cell graft to a child with combined immunodeficiency. The CDR3 runs from the conserved cysteine through the conserved F or W. D genes are given only for firm matches. Clone size is stated in some rows and not others, as once, few, many or a class when expanded.

cdr3_aa cdr3_nt j_call clone_size d_call v_call
CAISEPGVGLNTEAFF TGTGCCATCAGTGAGCCGGGGGTCGGATTGAACACTGAAGCTTTCTTT TRBJ1-1 . . TRBV10-3
CSVVQGSTNTGELFF TGCAGCGTTGTACAGGGGTCAACGAACACCGGGGAGCTGTTTTTT TRBJ2-2 few TRBD1 TRBV29-1
CASSDPGGDTQYF TGCGCCAGCAGTGACCCGGGAGGGGATACGCAGTATTTT TRBJ2-3 few TRBD2 TRBV5-1
CAINRAGDRTIDEQFF TGTGCCATCAACAGAGCCGGGGACAGGACCATCGATGAGCAGTTCTTC TRBJ2-1 many TRBD1 TRBV10-3
CSVCWGGNTEAFF TGCAGCGTTTGTTGGGGGGGGAACACTGAAGCTTTCTTT TRBJ1-1 many . TRBV29-1
CASSSSGPQYTDTQYF TGTGCCAGCAGCTCCTCGGGTCCGCAATACACAGATACGCAGTATTTT TRBJ2-3 many . TRBV12-3/TRBV12-4
CASNAPGQLNTEAFF TGTGCCAGCAACGCCCCGGGACAATTGAACACTGAAGCTTTCTTT TRBJ1-1 few . TRBV12-3/TRBV12-4
CATVKIAEEAYEQYF TGTGCCACCGTAAAGATCGCGGAGGAGGCCTACGAGCAGTACTTC TRBJ2-7 many . TRBV24-1
CSARERGSTNEKLFF TGCAGTGCTAGAGAAAGGGGATCAACTAATGAAAAACTGTTTTTT TRBJ1-4 . . TRBV20-1
CASSFRAWLGNEQFF TGTGCCAGCAGCTTTAGAGCATGGCTGGGGAATGAGCAGTTCTTC TRBJ2-1 . . TRBV7-6
CASSERGLGTEAFF TGTGCCAGCAGTGAGCGGGGTTTAGGCACTGAAGCTTTCTTT TRBJ1-1 . . TRBV6-4
CSARSSGGSTDTQYF TGCAGTGCTAGGTCGAGCGGGGGAAGCACAGATACGCAGTATTTT TRBJ2-3 . TRBD2 TRBV20-1
CASSLGGTGHQPQHF TGTGCCAGCAGCCTAGGGGGGACAGGGCATCAGCCCCAGCATTTT TRBJ1-5 few TRBD1 TRBV9
CASSLTFSTDTQYF TGTGCCAGCAGCTTGACATTTAGCACAGATACGCAGTATTTT TRBJ2-3 many . TRBV7-8
CAISDSNSNQPQHF TGTGCCATCAGTGACTCCAATAGCAATCAGCCCCAGCATTTT TRBJ1-5 . . TRBV10-3
CASSLGGANIQYF TGTGCCAGCAGTCTAGGCGGGGCTAACATTCAGTACTTC TRBJ2-4 few . TRBV6-6
CASSLAVGNNEQFF TGTGCCAGCAGCTTAGCGGTCGGGAACAATGAGCAGTTCTTC TRBJ2-1 . . TRBV7-2
CASSPQTPLEQYF TGTGCCAGCAGCCCCCAAACCCCTCTAGAGCAGTACTTC TRBJ2-7 many . TRBV7-2
CASSQVVGVNEQFF TGTGCCAGCAGCCAAGTCGTAGGGGTCAATGAGCAGTTCTTC TRBJ2-1 many . TRBV4-2
CATSGSINEQFF TGTGCCACCAGTGGGTCCATCAATGAGCAGTTCTTC TRBJ2-1 few . TRBV24-1
CASNPGTPLQETQYF TGTGCCAGCAATCCCGGGACCCCTTTACAAGAGACCCAGTACTTC TRBJ2-5 few . TRBV25-1
CASSKRTGYNSPLHF TGTGCCAGTAGCAAAAGGACAGGGTATAATTCACCCCTCCACTTT TRBJ1-6 few TRBD1 TRBV19
CASSFVAGTSTDTQYF TGTGCCAGCAGTTTCGTAGCGGGAACTAGCACAGATACGCAGTATTTT TRBJ2-3 . TRBD2 TRBV28
CASSVSGRAVDEQFF TGTGCCAGCAGCGTTAGCGGGAGGGCCGTAGATGAGCAGTTCTTC TRBJ2-1 . TRBD2 TRBV7-9
CAWSPGTGEQYF TGTGCCTGGAGTCCCGGGACTGGCGAGCAGTACTTC TRBJ2-7 many . TRBV30
CASSLSRGIVDTQYF TGTGCCAGCAGTTTATCTAGAGGGATTGTGGATACGCAGTATTTT TRBJ2-3 few . TRBV27
CAISLTGFQETQYF TGTGCCATCAGTCTAACGGGGTTCCAAGAGACCCAGTACTTC TRBJ2-5 few . TRBV10-3
CASSQVLHGQETQYF TGCGCCAGCAGCCAAGTGCTTCACGGGCAAGAGACCCAGTACTTC TRBJ2-5 few . TRBV4-3
CASSTSPGLAGRGTGELFF TGTGCCAGCAGTACCTCACCGGGACTAGCGGGAAGGGGAACCGGGGAGCTGTTTTTT TRBJ2-2 many TRBD2 TRBV6-2/TRBV6-3
CASSDFRLAHEQYF TGTGCCAGCAGTGATTTCCGACTAGCCCACGAGCAGTACTTC TRBJ2-7 many TRBD2 TRBV7-9
CASSAGTPSREANEKLFF TGTGCCAGCAGCGCGGGGACACCCTCGAGGGAGGCTAATGAAAAACTGTTTTTT TRBJ1-4 many . TRBV9
CASSLGGQMNTEAFF TGTGCCAGCAGCTTGGGGGGACAGATGAACACTGAAGCTTTCTTT TRBJ1-1 many TRBD1 TRBV7-2
CASSQPFLAGENTGELFF TGCGCCAGCAGCCAACCCTTCCTCGCCGGAGAGAACACCGGGGAGCTGTTTTTT TRBJ2-2 many . TRBV4-3
CASSLVSGDRFF TGTGCCAGCAGCTTAGTCTCCGGGGATCGGTTCTTC TRBJ2-1 . . TRBV7-9
CSVEGWDTGGPEQYF TGCAGCGTTGAAGGATGGGACACGGGGGGCCCGGAGCAGTACTTC TRBJ2-7 . . TRBV29-1
CASSFFEDGETQYF TGTGCCAGCAGCTTTTTTGAGGACGGGGAGACCCAGTACTTC TRBJ2-5 few . TRBV7-9
CASSLEGTAETQPF TGTGCCAGCAGCTTGGAGGGGACTGCAGAGACCCAGCCCTTC TRBJ2-5 few . TRBV5-5
CAWRAPSGWGDEQYF TGTGCCTGGAGGGCCCCTAGCGGGTGGGGGGATGAGCAGTACTTC TRBJ2-7 . TRBD2 TRBV30
CSARDWGTSNWNEQFF TGCAGTGCTAGAGATTGGGGGACTAGTAATTGGAATGAGCAGTTCTTC TRBJ2-1 . TRBD2 TRBV20-1
CASSQDQTGELFF TGTGCCAGCAGCCAAGATCAAACCGGGGAGCTGTTTTTT TRBJ2-2 . . TRBV14
CSARHRGSSREQYF TGCAGTGCTCGACACAGGGGGAGTTCCCGCGAGCAGTACTTC TRBJ2-7 few TRBD1 TRBV20-1
CASSYLGQDYGYTF TGTGCCAGCAGTTACTTGGGACAGGACTATGGCTACACCTTC TRBJ1-2 . TRBD1 TRBV6-5
CSARDWQSTNQPQHF TGCAGTGCTAGAGATTGGCAAAGCACAAATCAGCCCCAGCATTTT TRBJ1-5 . . TRBV20-1
CASSSIAGGNNEQFF TGTGCCAGCAGCTCCATAGCGGGGGGCAACAATGAGCAGTTCTTC TRBJ2-1 many TRBD2 TRBV7-3
CASRIRTGNTEAFF TGTGCCAGCAGGATCCGGACAGGGAACACTGAAGCTTTCTTT TRBJ1-1 few TRBD1 TRBV2
CASSLQLAGGPLDTQYF TGTGCCAGCAGTCTACAACTAGCGGGAGGGCCTTTGGATACGCAGTATTTT TRBJ2-3 . TRBD2 TRBV27
CASSEFETDTGELFF TGTGCCAGCAGTGAGTTTGAGACAGACACCGGGGAGCTGTTTTTT TRBJ2-2 . . TRBV2
CASNKTPMNTEAFF TGTGCCAGCAATAAGACACCTATGAACACTGAAGCTTTCTTT TRBJ1-1 . . TRBV6-1
CSATITRRGEQYF TGCAGTGCTACTATCACAAGGAGGGGCGAGCAGTACTTC TRBJ2-7 few . TRBV20-1
CASSQDSAARGTGELFF TGCGCCAGCAGCCAAGATAGCGCGGCCAGGGGGACCGGGGAGCTGTTTTTT TRBJ2-2 . TRBD1 TRBV4-3
CASSAAGTSQETQYF TGTGCCAGCAGCGCCGCCGGGACTAGCCAAGAGACCCAGTACTTC TRBJ2-5 . TRBD2 TRBV7-2
CASSLGQTVYEQYF TGTGCCAGCAGTCTCGGACAGACAGTCTACGAGCAGTACTTC TRBJ2-7 many . TRBV28